The next 31 T cell receptor beta chains were all read from a single sample in a study of blood T cell repertoires in COVID-19. This table comes from immunoSEQ multiplex PCR, and its TCRdb copy is limited to in-frame clones, with some not included. The top ten clones hold 2.5% to 3% of a sample with fewer than 250,000 clones, approximately 90% of them seen once. The sample consisted of PBMCs or T cells enriched from blood (not recorded which). The receptors come from a woman aged 30 to 39 with acute COVID-19.

The gene calls are TRBV6-5 and TRBJ1-5; a weak D match, TRBD1 (5 bases). The CDR3 sequence is 13 residues long. V lost 6 bases to trimming and J lost 14 bases, with 20 bases between them. The germline CDR1 and CDR2 sequences are MNHEY and SVGAGI. Here the CDR3 DNA reads TGTGCCAGCAGCGAGAGTGAAGGGGCCATGGAGCATTTT. This gives the protein CASSESEGAMEHF.

The chain recombines TRBV6-5 with TRBJ1-4; TRBD1 is a possible D gene (6 bases). V was cut by 0 bases and J by 3 bases, with 11 bases left in between. The CDR3 runs 16 residues. Germline V lookup: CDR1 MNHEY, CDR2 SVGAGI. DNA for the CDR3: TGTGCCAGCAGTTACTCCCTCAGGGGATCTAATGAAAAACTGTTTTTT. Its protein product is CASSYSLRGSNEKLFF.

J is TRBJ2-1 and V is TRBV27, with unresolved D. V was clipped by 5 bases and J by 0 bases, with 14 bases between them. Germline CDR1 and CDR2: MNHEY and SMNVEV (reference sequence). The CDR3 is made up of 16 amino acids. Here the CDR3 DNA reads TGTGCCAGCAGTAGTAAGGTGACAAGCTCCTACAATGAGCAGTTCTTC. Translation: CASSSKVTSSYNEQFF.

The V and J genes are TRBV10-3 and TRBJ1-2; a weak D match, TRBD1 (5 bases). Germline CDR1 is ENHRY and CDR2 is SYGVKD. The length of the CDR3 is 13 residues. Trimming took off 6 bases at V and 4 bases at J, with 12 bases between the two ends. CDR3 in DNA: TGTGCCATCAGGACCTTGGACACCTATGGCTACACCTTC. Its translation: CAIRTLDTYGYTF.

The chain joins TRBV7-2 to TRBJ2-1; D gene ambiguous. Trimming took off 2 bases at V and 8 bases at J, with 16 bases between the two ends. Germline lookup yields CDR1 SGHTA and CDR2 FQGNSA. The CDR3 contains 15 residues. The CDR3 bases are TGTGCCAGCAGCTTATCGTGGCGGCTCTCTGATGAGCAGTTCTTC. This codes for CASSLSWRLSDEQFF.

V and J are TRBV7-2 and TRBJ2-1; no clear D gene. CDR1 SGHTA and CDR2 FQGNSA come from the germline V gene. This CDR3 has 13 residues. Trimming removed 0 bases from V and 6 bases from J, with 6 bases in between. CDR3 sequence (DNA): TGTGCCAGCAGCTTAGCCCTAGGCAATGAGCAGTTCTTC. It specifies CASSLALGNEQFF.

The rearrangement links TRBV5-1 to TRBJ1-1; tentatively, D is TRBD1 (6 bases). CDR3 size: 17 residues. Trimming cost V 0 bases and J 0 bases, with 15 bases left between them. The germline V gene has CDR1 SGHRS and CDR2 YFSETQ. CDR3 DNA: TGCGCCAGCAGCTTGGGTACAGGGATGGGGATGAACACTGAAGCTTTCTTT. Translating gives CASSLGTGMGMNTEAFF.

The V gene is TRBV12-3 or TRBV12-4, the J gene TRBJ1-5; no firm D call. CDR3 size: 13 residues. V was shortened by 3 bases and J by 5 bases, with 8 bases between the two germline ends. CDR3 region: CASSFTADQPQHF. In nucleotides, the CDR3 is TGTGCCAGCAGTTTTACAGCGGATCAGCCCCAGCATTTT.

The gene calls are TRBV3-1 (or the pseudogene TRBV3-2) and TRBJ1-1; D is perhaps TRBD1 (6 bases). Germline CDR1 reads LGHDT; CDR2 reads YNNKEL (reference sequence). CDR3 size: 12 residues. The V gene lost 11 bases and the J gene lost 8 bases, with 18 bases spanning the gap. CDR3 protein: CACQGNRAEAFF. CDR3 DNA sequence: TGTGCCTGCCAGGGCAACAGGGCCGAAGCTTTCTTT.

The J gene is TRBJ2-5, the V gene TRBV25-1, with 9 bases fitting TRBD1. Germline V gene sequence: CDR1 MGHDK, CDR2 SYGVNS. The CDR3 is made up of 16 amino acids. J gave up 5 bases and V 4 bases, and 11 bases lay outside the gene matches. The CDR3 DNA reads as TGTGCCAGCAGTGGAGCCGGGACAGGGATTGGCGAGACCCAGTACTTC. This gives the protein CASSGAGTGIGETQYF.

The rearrangement uses TRBV6-4 and TRBJ2-1, with 12 bases matching TRBD2. The CDR3 has 14 residues. CDR1 MRHNA and CDR2 SNTAGT come from the germline V gene. V trimming: 4 bases; J trimming: 7 bases; junction bases outside the gene matches: 2. The CDR3 loop reads CASSGLAGVNEQFF. For the CDR3, the DNA is TGTGCCAGCAGTGGACTAGCGGGGGTAAATGAGCAGTTCTTC.

This chain links TRBV2 with TRBJ1-2, with D perhaps matching TRBD1 (6 bases). V lost 7 bases, J lost 4 bases, and 16 bases lay in between. The CDR3 covers 14 residues. Germline lookup yields CDR1 SNHLY and CDR2 FYNNEI. CDR3: CASNSAGGAYGYTF. CDR3 nucleotides: TGTGCCAGCAATTCCGCCGGGGGGGCCTATGGCTACACCTTC. Using reference TRBV2 and TRBJ1-2 for the parts outside the CDR3, the full variable domain is EPEVTQTPSHQVTQMGQEVILRCVPISNHLYFYWYRQILGQKVEFLVSFYNNEISEKSEIFDDQFSVERPDGSNFTLKIRSTKLEDSAMYFCASNSAGGAYGYTFGSGTRLTVV.

J is TRBJ2-3 and V is TRBV7-9; possibly TRBD1 for D (6 bases). This CDR3 comprises 15 residues. Germline-derived CDR1 and CDR2 are SEHNR and FQNEAQ (reference sequence). V lost 4 bases and J 0 bases, leaving 11 bases between the germline ends. CDR3 in amino acids: CASSYTTGSTDTQYF. CDR3 sequence (DNA): TGTGCCAGCAGCTACACTACAGGGAGCACAGATACGCAGTATTTT.

CDR3 sequence (DNA): TGTGCCAGCAGCCCTAGGGGGGGACAGGGGGCCTACGAGCAGTACTTC. It codes for CASSPRGGQGAYEQYF. The rearrangement links TRBV11-2 to TRBJ2-7, with 11 nucleotides matching TRBD1. Germline values: CDR1 SGHAT, CDR2 FQNNGV. Trimming took 5 bases from V and 2 from J; bases not matched to a gene: 8. This CDR3 is built from 16 residues.

This clone showed up just once. The chain recombines TRBV12-3 or TRBV12-4 with TRBJ2-1, with 8 bases fitting TRBD2. With V trimmed by 4 bases and J by 15 bases, 8 bases remained unmatched. The CDR3 contains 12 residues. The CDR3 spells CASSSPGTRLFF. The CDR3, as DNA: TGTGCCAGCAGTTCCCCCGGGACTAGACTGTTCTTC.

This chain joins TRBV11-2 and TRBJ2-3, with 10 bases that match TRBD1. In germline, CDR1 is SGHAT, CDR2 FQNNGV. CDR3 length: 15 amino acids. Trimming at V came to 6 bases and at J to 2 bases, leaving 5 bases not matched to a gene. CDR3 DNA: TGTGCCAGCAGAATGACAGGGGGCCCCACAGATACGCAGTATTTT. It encodes CASRMTGGPTDTQYF.

This clone was seen only once. The chain combines TRBV4-3 with TRBJ2-3; 9 positions match TRBD2. The V gene end was trimmed by 4 bases and the J gene end by 1 base; junction bases not matched to a gene: 3. Germline CDR1 is LGHNA and CDR2 is YSLEER. This CDR3 spans 15 amino acids. The CDR3 is CASSLQRGGTDTQYF. The CDR3, as DNA: TGCGCCAGCAGCCTTCAGCGGGGGGGCACAGATACGCAGTATTTT.

This chain uses TRBV12-5 with TRBJ2-5; no clear D gene. Matching the DNA end better, TRBJ2-7 makes the J call doubtful. This CDR3 contains 13 residues. Per germline, CDR1 LGHNT and CDR2 FRNRAP. The CDR3, as DNA: TGTGCTAGTGGTTTGCCTCCCGCCTACGAGCAGTACTTC. This codes for CASGLPPAYEQYF.

V gene TRBV5-1 combines with J gene TRBJ1-1; 8 nucleotides line up with TRBD1. Germline loops: CDR1 SGHRS, CDR2 YFSETQ. V gave up 4 bases and J gave up 0 bases; unmatched junction bases: 11. CDR3 size: 17 residues. The CDR3 nucleotides are TGCGCCAGCAGCCAAGGGACAGGTTTAAGGATGAACACTGAAGCTTTCTTT. It specifies CASSQGTGLRMNTEAFF.

The V gene is TRBV7-2, the J gene TRBJ1-3, with a tentative D call TRBD1 (5 bases). CDR1 is SGHTA and CDR2 is FQGNSA in the germline V gene. V lost 2 bases to trimming and J lost 3 bases, with 11 bases between them. CDR3 length equals 15 residues. The CDR3 here is CASSLYSGGGNTIYF. The CDR3 DNA reads as TGTGCCAGCAGCTTATATTCCGGGGGTGGAAACACCATATATTTT. The full variable domain, in which reference TRBV7-2 and TRBJ1-3 provide the parts outside the CDR3, is GAGVSQSPSNKVTEKGKDVELRCDPISGHTALYWYRQSLGQGLEFLIYFQGNSAPDKSGLPSDRFSAERTGGSVSTLTIQRTQQEDSAVYLCASSLYSGGGNTIYFGEGSWLTVV.

This clone occurred a few times. The CDR3 DNA follows: TGTGCCAGCAGTGATTTACAGGGGGCGGATGGCTACACCTTC. It translates to CASSDLQGADGYTF. This sequence joins TRBV6-1 and TRBJ1-2; 9 positions match TRBD1. The J segment lost 6 bases and the V segment lost 3 bases, leaving 5 bases of the junction unmatched. CDR3 length: 14 residues. Germline V CDR1 and CDR2: MNHNS, SASEGT.

CDR3 sequence: CASSLEGASNQPQHF. CDR3 coding DNA: TGTGCCAGCAGCTTGGAGGGGGCTAGCAATCAGCCCCAGCATTTT. The chain is built from TRBV5-8 and TRBJ1-5, with 7 bases identical to TRBD1. Germline CDR1 reads SGHTS; CDR2 reads YDEGEE. This CDR3 contains 15 residues. The V segment lost 0 bases and the J segment 0 bases; nucleotides outside the gene matches: 0. Variable domain in full (rest from reference TRBV5-8 and TRBJ1-5): EAGVTQSPTHLIKTRGQQATLRCSPISGHTSVYWYQQALGLGLQFLLWYDEGEERNRGNFPPRFSGRQFPNYSSELNVNALELEDSALYLCASSLEGASNQPQHFGDGTRLSIL.

This chain connects TRBV6-1 to TRBJ1-4; D possibly corresponds to TRBD1 (5 bases). The CDR3 extends over 17 amino acids. CDR1 is MNHNS and CDR2 is SASEGT in the germline V gene. V was clipped by 3 bases and J by 3 bases, with 17 bases between them. CDR3 sequence reads: CASSDLRGFGSNEKLFF. DNA for the CDR3: TGTGCCAGCAGTGATCTAAGGGGATTCGGGTCTAATGAAAAACTGTTTTTT.

The rearrangement uses TRBV4-1 and TRBJ1-2, with D maybe TRBD1 (6 bases). This CDR3 has 14 residues. V lost 4 bases to trimming and J lost 1 base, with 10 bases between them. Germline CDR1 and CDR2: MGHRA and YSYEKL. The CDR3 region has the DNA TGCGCCAGCAGCCTAAACAGGGTTAACTATGGCTACACCTTC. Residues: CASSLNRVNYGYTF.

The chain joins TRBV7-9 to TRBJ2-3; tentative D call: TRBD1 (5 bases). The V end was cut by 4 bases, the J end by 9 bases, with 23 bases between. The length of the CDR3 is 16 residues. The germline CDR1 and CDR2 sequences are SEHNR and FQNEAQ (reference sequence). The CDR3 DNA sequence: TGTGCCAGCAGCTCAGACAGTCAACCCCCAGCGACCACGCAGTATTTT. Its protein is CASSSDSQPPATTQYF.

The chain couples TRBV19 to TRBJ1-4, with 7 bases fitting TRBD1. The CDR3 covers 14 residues. V shed 5 bases and J 6 bases; nucleotides not matched to a gene: 6. The germline V gene has CDR1 LNHDA and CDR2 SQIVND (reference sequence). DNA for the CDR3: TGTGCCAGTAGTGGACGCGACAGGGATGAAAAACTGTTTTTT. It encodes CASSGRDRDEKLFF.

The chain couples TRBV4-3 to TRBJ1-4; D possibly corresponds to TRBD1 (6 bases). The CDR3 length is 16 residues. Germline CDR1 and CDR2: LGHNA and YSLEER. Trimming pared 2 bases from V and 0 bases from J, leaving 10 bases between. The CDR3 loop reads CASSQSRGPTNEKLFF. The CDR3 DNA sequence: TGCGCCAGCAGCCAATCCAGGGGCCCAACTAATGAAAAACTGTTTTTT.

The chain is built from TRBV10-3 and TRBJ2-3, with D perhaps TRBD2 (6 bases). Trimming cost V 1 base and J 3 bases, with 11 bases left between them. The CDR3 covers 15 residues. CDR1 is ENHRY and CDR2 is SYGVKD in the germline V gene. CDR3 sequence reads: CAISEFLGRTDTQYF. As DNA, the CDR3 is TGTGCCATCAGTGAGTTTCTGGGGAGGACAGATACGCAGTATTTT.

The chain recombines TRBV30 with TRBJ2-2, with TRBD1 as a possible D gene (5 bases). This CDR3 has 15 amino acids. V was trimmed by 1 base and J by 3 bases, leaving 12 bases between them. CDR1 is GTSNPN and CDR2 is SVGIG in the germline V gene (reference sequence). The CDR3: CAWSGTRAYTGELFF. DNA of the CDR3: TGTGCCTGGAGTGGGACACGGGCCTACACCGGGGAGCTGTTTTTT. The complete variable domain, with remaining parts taken from reference TRBV30 and TRBJ2-2, reads SQTIHQWPATLVQPVGSPLSLECTVEGTSNPNLYWYRQAAGRGLQLLFYSVGIGQISSEVPQNLSASRPQDRQFILSSKKLLLSDSGFYLCAWSGTRAYTGELFFGEGSRLTVL.

In its sample, this clone was seen a few times. This sequence joins TRBV7-2 and TRBJ2-7; 13 bases agree with TRBD2. Germline V gene lookup returns CDR1 SGHTA and CDR2 FQGNSA. CDR3 length: 15 residues. After removal of 5 bases from V and 2 bases from J, the junction contained 3 bases not matched to a gene. The DNA of the CDR3 is TGTGCCAGCAGCCAAACTAGCGGGGGGGCCTACGAGCAGTACTTC. As protein: CASSQTSGGAYEQYF.

Notes on this clone: The sample holds other DNA sequences that translate to the same CDR3. This chain connects TRBV5-1 to TRBJ1-6; TRBD1 agrees at 9 bases. The length of the CDR3 is 14 residues. Germline lookup yields CDR1 SGHRS and CDR2 YFSETQ. J was trimmed by 8 bases and V by 2 bases; bases with no gene match: 2. CDR3 sequence reads: CASSFGQGHSPLHF. The DNA for the CDR3 is TGCGCCAGCAGCTTCGGACAGGGGCATTCACCCCTCCACTTT.